This passage covers 32 T cell receptor beta chains from one sample sequenced in a study of blood T cell repertoires in COVID-19. The data were produced by immunoSEQ multiplex PCR, yet TCRdb's version contains in-frame clones alone and is incomplete. The sample shows 200,000 to 250,000 clones, 86% of them seen only once. The sequenced material came from PBMCs or T cells enriched from blood (not recorded which). The source is a woman aged 40 to 50 with acute COVID-19.

This clone was recorded a few times. The chain links TRBV19 to TRBJ2-1, with a possible D match to TRBD1 (6 bases). Germline assignment: CDR1 LNHDA and CDR2 SQIVND (reference sequence). Between the trimmed V and J ends, which lost 6 bases and 5 bases, there was a span of 11 bases. The CDR3 spans 13 residues. In DNA, the CDR3 is TGTGCCAGTAGCTGGACAGATAACAATGAGCAGTTCTTC. It translates to CASSWTDNNEQFF.

Only one count was recorded for this clone. The chain links TRBV9 to TRBJ2-5, with 8 bases identical to TRBD1. The CDR3 has 15 residues. CDR1 SGDLS and CDR2 YYNGEE come from the germline V gene. The V and J ends lost 1 base and 2 bases, in that order; junction bases with no gene match: 4. CDR3 amino acids: CASSVLDREQETQYF. The CDR3 DNA reads as TGTGCCAGCAGCGTATTGGACAGGGAACAAGAGACCCAGTACTTC.

The rearrangement links TRBV15 to TRBJ2-1, with TRBD1 matching 7 bases. Germline lookup yields CDR1 LNHNV and CDR2 YYDKDF (reference sequence). The trim removed 0 bases at V and 1 base at J, leaving 0 bases unmatched. The CDR3 covers 15 residues. For the CDR3, the DNA is TGTGCCACCAGCAGAGAACAGGGGTCCTACAATGAGCAGTTCTTC. Translation: CATSREQGSYNEQFF.

This clone has a single count. In the same sample, other DNA sequences code for this CDR3. The rearrangement uses TRBV5-1 and TRBJ2-5, with D maybe TRBD2 (5 bases). Per germline, CDR1 SGHRS and CDR2 YFSETQ. The CDR3 is 15 amino acids. Trimming shortened V by 0 bases and J by 1 base, and 10 bases separated the two germline ends. CDR3 protein: CASSLASGSQETQYF. The CDR3, as DNA: TGCGCCAGCAGCTTGGCCTCTGGGAGCCAAGAGACCCAGTACTTC.

CDR3 DNA: TGTGCCACCAGTGACCCTCGGACAGGGGAGGACGCTCAGCCCCAGCATTTT. Translated: CATSDPRTGEDAQPQHF. The chain combines TRBV24-1 with TRBJ1-5; TRBD1 agrees at 9 bases. Germline-derived CDR1 and CDR2 are KGHDR and SFDVKD. The CDR3 runs to 17 residues. V shed 4 bases, J shed 6 bases, and the junction held 12 bases outside the gene matches.

As regards this clone: A junction boundary mismatches the germline segment, possibly from a read error. V and J are TRBV20-1 and TRBJ1-2; D may be TRBD1 (6 bases). Per germline, CDR1 DFQATT and CDR2 SNEGSKA (reference sequence). This CDR3 has 8 amino acids. The CDR3 sequence: CSASPDSF. The CDR3 coding sequence is TGCAGTGCTAGCCCGGACAGCTTC.

This clone came up once. The chain employs TRBV6-6 and TRBJ1-1, with TRBD1 as a possible D gene (5 bases). This CDR3 region has 10 residues. V gave up 8 bases and J gave up 7 bases, with 8 bases separating them. Germline CDR1 and CDR2: MNHNY and SVGAGI (reference sequence). CDR3 bases: TGTGCCAGCTTGGACATTGAAGCTTTCTTT. Protein sequence: CASLDIEAFF.

V usage is TRBV15 and J usage is TRBJ1-3; D gene ambiguous. Germline CDR1 and CDR2: LNHNV and YYDKDF (reference sequence). This CDR3 has 15 residues. The V end was cut by 0 bases, the J end by 4 bases, with 10 bases between. DNA for the CDR3: TGTGCCACCAGCAGAGATATAACAGTCGGAAACACCATATATTTT. The encoded protein is CATSRDITVGNTIYF.

V gene TRBV30 combines with J gene TRBJ1-1; D not certain. The CDR3 length is 16 residues. Germline CDR1 and CDR2: GTSNPN and SVGIG (reference sequence). Trimming took off 2 bases at V and 0 bases at J, with 16 bases between the two ends. The CDR3 region has the DNA TGTGCCTGGAGTCCCTCGGCAGGTGGCATGAACACTGAAGCTTTCTTT. Amino acid sequence: CAWSPSAGGMNTEAFF.

CDR3 DNA sequence: TGTGCCAGCAGCGTAGGTTGGAGGGCCGAAGGATCACCCCTCCACTTT. Its protein is CASSVGWRAEGSPLHF. V is TRBV9 and J is TRBJ1-6, with no clear D. V was shortened by 0 bases and J by 10 bases, with 17 bases between the two germline ends. CDR1 and CDR2 from the germline V gene are SGDLS and YYNGEE. This CDR3 has 16 residues. The full variable domain, with the rest looked up from reference TRBV9 and TRBJ1-6, is DSGVTQTPKHLITATGQRVTLRCSPRSGDLSVYWYQQSLDQGLQFLIQYYNGEERAKGNILERFSAQQFPDLHSELNLSSLELGDSALYFCASSVGWRAEGSPLHFGNGTRLTVT.

In regard to this clone: Different DNA sequences within this sample yield the same CDR3. The J gene is TRBJ1-5, the V gene TRBV27; D remains ambiguous. The V gene's germline CDR1 is MNHEY and CDR2 SMNVEV (reference sequence). This CDR3 is 12 amino acids long. V gave up 6 bases and J gave up 2 bases, with 5 bases separating them. CDR3 amino acids: CASSFGNQPQHF. CDR3 nucleotide sequence: TGTGCCAGCAGCTTTGGCAATCAGCCCCAGCATTTT.

This clone was observed a few times. The chain has TRBV19 and TRBJ1-1; a possible D gene is TRBD1 (6 bases). CDR3 length: 13 residues. The V gene lost 7 bases and the J gene lost 1 base, with 10 bases spanning the gap. Germline V lookup: CDR1 LNHDA, CDR2 SQIVND (reference sequence). In DNA form, the CDR3 reads TGTGCCAGTAACCCACAGGGGAACACTGAAGCTTTCTTT. Translating gives CASNPQGNTEAFF.

This chain uses TRBV9 with TRBJ2-1, with D maybe TRBD1 (5 bases). Per the germline V gene, CDR1 is SGDLS and CDR2 is YYNGEE. Trimming left V 0 bases short and J 2 bases short, with 12 bases between. This CDR3 spans 16 amino acids. CDR3 in DNA: TGTGCCAGCAGCGTAGGGTTCGGCAGGGCCTACAATGAGCAGTTCTTC. This translates into CASSVGFGRAYNEQFF.

The chain uses TRBV19 and TRBJ1-1, with 8 bases that match TRBD1. The CDR3 has 15 residues. Looked up from germline, CDR1 is LNHDA and CDR2 is SQIVND (reference sequence). The V and J ends lost 3 bases and 1 base, in that order; junction bases with no gene match: 4. In nucleotides, the CDR3 is TGTGCCAGTAGTATTTCAGGGACAGGGAACACTGAAGCTTTCTTT. Its protein product is CASSISGTGNTEAFF.

This clone was seen a single time. The genes are TRBV14 and TRBJ1-1; a possible D gene is TRBD1 (6 bases). This CDR3 comprises 15 residues. Germline V gene sequence: CDR1 SGHDN, CDR2 FVKESK. The V gene lost 4 bases and the J gene lost 1 base, with 13 bases spanning the gap. CDR3 coding DNA: TGTGCCAGCAGCCGACGACAGGATACGAACACTGAAGCTTTCTTT. This codes for CASSRRQDTNTEAFF.

The chain has TRBV6-5 and TRBJ1-1; a weak D match, TRBD1 (5 bases). The CDR3 contains 15 residues. V dropped 4 bases and J dropped 1 base, with 13 bases sitting between them. Germline CDR1 is MNHEY and CDR2 is SVGAGI. The CDR3 DNA is TGTGCCAGCAGTTCGAAGATTCAGGGGAACACTGAAGCTTTCTTT. It codes for CASSSKIQGNTEAFF.

The gene calls are TRBV6-6 and TRBJ2-3, with 7 bases aligning to TRBD1. V trimming: 3 bases; J trimming: 6 bases; junction bases outside the gene matches: 3. CDR3 length equals 13 residues. Germline values: CDR1 MNHNY, CDR2 SVGAGI (reference sequence). CDR3 residues: CASSYPQGDTQYF. The CDR3 DNA follows: TGTGCCAGCAGTTATCCACAGGGGGATACGCAGTATTTT.

The J gene is TRBJ2-7, the V gene TRBV6-7; 12 bases match TRBD2. TRBV6-7 carries the ORF label, with uncertain function. Unmatched junction bases numbered 18, after V lost 2 bases and J lost 7 bases. This CDR3 contains 19 residues. The DNA of the CDR3 is TGTGCCAGCAGTTACACGTTGCGACTAGCGGGGGACTCCACAGGGGAGCAGTACGTC. Its translation is CASSYTLRLAGDSTGEQYV.

The gene calls are TRBV5-1 and TRBJ1-2; TRBD1 matches 9 bases. The CDR3 has 17 amino acids. V lost 0 bases and J lost 2; bases outside the gene matches: 8. Germline CDR1 and CDR2: SGHRS and YFSETQ. CDR3 sequence reads: CASSLGTGADLNYGYTF. CDR3 coding DNA: TGCGCCAGCAGCTTGGGGACAGGGGCAGATTTAAACTATGGCTACACCTTC.

The chain couples TRBV13 to TRBJ1-5, with D maybe TRBD1 (5 bases). V lost 2 bases to trimming and J lost 10 bases, with 9 bases between them. Germline loops: CDR1 PRHDT, CDR2 FYEKMQ (reference sequence). The CDR3 runs to 12 residues. CDR3 loop: CASSLQGSPQHF. CDR3 in DNA: TGTGCCAGCAGCTTACAGGGTAGTCCCCAGCATTTT.

The chain couples TRBV9 to TRBJ2-7, with D possibly matching TRBD2 (5 bases). This CDR3 is built from 14 residues. V lost 1 base to trimming and J lost 6 bases, with 14 bases between them. Germline V gives CDR1 SGDLS, CDR2 YYNGEE. In nucleotides, the CDR3 is TGTGCCAGCAGCGTATCCGGGGTGACCCCCGAGCAGTACTTC. Translation gives CASSVSGVTPEQYF.

This clone was picked up a small number of times. The chain links TRBV19 to TRBJ2-5, with D possibly TRBD2 on 7 matching bases. The CDR3 consists of 13 residues. The germline V gene has CDR1 LNHDA and CDR2 SQIVND (reference sequence). V was trimmed by 3 bases and J by 5 bases, leaving 10 bases between them. The CDR3: CASSMRGRETQYF. For the CDR3, the DNA is TGTGCCAGTAGTATGCGGGGGCGGGAGACCCAGTACTTC. The full variable domain, completed using reference TRBV19 and TRBJ2-5, is DGGITQSPKYLFRKEGQNVTLSCEQNLNHDAMYWYRQDPGQGLRLIYYSQIVNDFQKGDIAEGYSVSREKKESFPLTVTSAQKNPTAFYLCASSMRGRETQYFGPGTRLLVL.

The chain combines TRBV28 with TRBJ1-2; TRBD1 matches at 8 bases. The CDR3 loop spans 15 amino acids. Trimming removed 4 bases from V and 4 bases from J; junction bases left unmatched: 8. Per the germline V gene, CDR1 is MDHEN and CDR2 is SYDVKM. CDR3 in amino acids: CASSYGQGAGYGYTF. CDR3 DNA: TGTGCCAGCAGTTATGGGCAGGGGGCGGGCTATGGCTACACCTTC.

This clone was seen a single time. Other DNA sequences of this sample code for an identical CDR3. This sequence joins TRBV19 and TRBJ2-3, with a possible D match to TRBD2 (6 bases). V dropped 3 bases and J dropped 6 bases, with 10 bases sitting between them. The germline V gene encodes CDR1 LNHDA and CDR2 SQIVND (reference sequence). This CDR3 region has 13 residues. CDR3 sequence: CASSIGLADTQYF. Written as DNA, the CDR3 is TGTGCCAGTAGTATCGGGCTAGCGGATACGCAGTATTTT.

V is TRBV19 and J is TRBJ1-1, with TRBD1 identical over 9 bases. The CDR3 extends over 17 amino acids. Trimming took 3 bases from V and 4 from J; bases not matched to a gene: 12. Germline lookup yields CDR1 LNHDA and CDR2 SQIVND (reference sequence). In DNA form, the CDR3 reads TGTGCCAGTAGTATTGTAAGAGCCGGGACAGGGCCCACTGAAGCTTTCTTT. This sequence encodes CASSIVRAGTGPTEAFF.

V is TRBV13 and J is TRBJ2-3, with 7 nucleotides matching TRBD2. Trimming at V came to 5 bases and at J to 2 bases, leaving 4 bases not matched to a gene. The germline CDR1 and CDR2 sequences are PRHDT and FYEKMQ (reference sequence). This CDR3 region has 14 residues. This chain's CDR3 is CASSPGLHTDTQYF. The CDR3 nucleotides read TGTGCCAGCAGCCCGGGACTACACACAGATACGCAGTATTTT.

The genes are TRBV13 and TRBJ2-2; 11 nucleotides agree with TRBD2. V dropped 1 base and J dropped 4; count of bases not matched to a gene: 8. There are 18 residues in the CDR3. Germline V gene lookup returns CDR1 PRHDT and CDR2 FYEKMQ (reference sequence). CDR3 sequence reads: CASSLARVGTSGTGELFF. The CDR3 DNA follows: TGTGCCAGCAGCTTAGCGAGGGTTGGGACTAGCGGCACCGGGGAGCTGTTTTTT.

The chain combines TRBV2 with TRBJ1-2; the D gene is possibly TRBD1 (6 bases). The CDR3 covers 15 residues. Germline CDR1 and CDR2: SNHLY and FYNNEI. Trimming stripped 8 bases from V and 4 bases from J, with 20 bases between. CDR3 amino acids: CASRGARGDPYGYTF. CDR3 sequence (DNA): TGTGCCAGCCGGGGGGCCAGGGGCGACCCCTATGGCTACACCTTC.

V is TRBV7-2 and J is TRBJ2-2; no reliable D call. V was pared by 1 base and J by 5 bases, with 8 bases between. Germline values: CDR1 SGHTA, CDR2 FQGNSA. The CDR3 is made up of 14 amino acids. CDR3: CASSLDVLTGELFF. In DNA, the CDR3 is TGTGCCAGCAGCTTAGATGTCCTGACCGGGGAGCTGTTTTTT.

This clone was counted a single time. The chain employs TRBV12-3 or TRBV12-4 and TRBJ2-7; D perhaps matches TRBD1 (6 bases). There are 13 residues in the CDR3. V lost 3 bases to trimming and J lost 4 bases, with 10 bases between them. This CDR3 reads CASSLGAAYEQYF. The DNA of the CDR3 is TGTGCCAGCAGTTTGGGGGCAGCTTACGAGCAGTACTTC.

DNA of the CDR3: TGTGCCAGCAGCGTGGGGACAGGGTCCCCCGGGGAGCTGTTTTTT. Protein product: CASSVGTGSPGELFF. The chain links TRBV9 to TRBJ2-2; TRBD1 agrees at 9 bases. V shed 2 bases, J shed 6 bases, and the junction held 5 bases outside the gene matches. Germline lookup yields CDR1 SGDLS and CDR2 YYNGEE. CDR3 size: 15 residues.

The CDR3 loop reads CASSLEPQGLDYGYTF. CDR3 in DNA: TGTGCCAGCAGCTTAGAACCACAGGGGCTTGACTATGGCTACACCTTC. This sequence joins TRBV7-2 and TRBJ1-2, with 7 bases aligning to TRBD1. J was trimmed by 3 bases and V by 1 base; bases with no gene match: 8. This CDR3 spans 16 amino acids. Germline CDR1 SGHTA, CDR2 FQGNSA.